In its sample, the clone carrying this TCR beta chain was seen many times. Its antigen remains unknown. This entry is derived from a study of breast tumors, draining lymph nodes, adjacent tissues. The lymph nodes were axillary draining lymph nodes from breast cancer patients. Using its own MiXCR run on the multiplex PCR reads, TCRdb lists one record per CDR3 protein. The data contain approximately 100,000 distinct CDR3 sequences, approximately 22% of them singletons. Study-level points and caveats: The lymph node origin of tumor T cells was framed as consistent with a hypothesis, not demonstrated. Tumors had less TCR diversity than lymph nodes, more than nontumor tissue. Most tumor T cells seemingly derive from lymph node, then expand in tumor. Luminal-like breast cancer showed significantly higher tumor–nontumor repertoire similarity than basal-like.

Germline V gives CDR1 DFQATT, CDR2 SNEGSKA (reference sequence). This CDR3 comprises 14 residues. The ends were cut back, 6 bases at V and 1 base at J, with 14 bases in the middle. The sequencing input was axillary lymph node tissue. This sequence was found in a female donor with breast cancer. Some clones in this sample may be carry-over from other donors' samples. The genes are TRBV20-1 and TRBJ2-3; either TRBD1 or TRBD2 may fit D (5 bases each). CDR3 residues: CSAHDLGGTDTQYF. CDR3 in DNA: TGCAGTGCCCACGACCTGGGGGGCACAGATACGCAGTATTTT.